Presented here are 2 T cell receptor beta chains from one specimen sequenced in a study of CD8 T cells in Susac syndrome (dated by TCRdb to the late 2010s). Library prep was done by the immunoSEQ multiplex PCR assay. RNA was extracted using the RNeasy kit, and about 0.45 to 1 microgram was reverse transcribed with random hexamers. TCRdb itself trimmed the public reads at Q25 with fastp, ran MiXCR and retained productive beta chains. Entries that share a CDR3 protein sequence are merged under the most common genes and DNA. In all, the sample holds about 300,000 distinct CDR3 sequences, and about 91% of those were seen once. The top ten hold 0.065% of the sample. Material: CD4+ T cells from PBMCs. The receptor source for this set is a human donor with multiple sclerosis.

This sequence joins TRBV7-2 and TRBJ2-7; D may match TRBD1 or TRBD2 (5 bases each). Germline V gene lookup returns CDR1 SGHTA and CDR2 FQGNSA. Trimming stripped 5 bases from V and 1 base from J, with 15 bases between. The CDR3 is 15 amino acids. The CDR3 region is CASSTPGRGSYEQYF. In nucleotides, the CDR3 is TGTGCCAGCAGCACACCGGGGCGAGGTTCCTACGAGCAGTACTTC.

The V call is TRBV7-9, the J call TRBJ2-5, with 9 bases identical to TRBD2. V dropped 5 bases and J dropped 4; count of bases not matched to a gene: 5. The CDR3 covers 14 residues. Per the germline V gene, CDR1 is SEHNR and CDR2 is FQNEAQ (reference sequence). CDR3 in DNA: TGTGCCAGCAGCCCGACTAGCGGAGGAGAGACCCAGTACTTC. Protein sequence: CASSPTSGGETQYF.